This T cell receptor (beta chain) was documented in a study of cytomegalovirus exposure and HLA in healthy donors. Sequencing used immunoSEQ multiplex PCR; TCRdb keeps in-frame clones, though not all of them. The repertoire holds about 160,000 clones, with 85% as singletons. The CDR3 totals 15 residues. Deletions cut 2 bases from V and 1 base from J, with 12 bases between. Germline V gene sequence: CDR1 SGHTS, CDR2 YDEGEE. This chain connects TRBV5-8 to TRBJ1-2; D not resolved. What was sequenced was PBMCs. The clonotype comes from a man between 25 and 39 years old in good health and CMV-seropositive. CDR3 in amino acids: CASSLRAHLNYGYTF. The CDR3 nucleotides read TGTGCCAGCAGCTTAAGAGCTCACCTTAACTATGGCTACACCTTC.